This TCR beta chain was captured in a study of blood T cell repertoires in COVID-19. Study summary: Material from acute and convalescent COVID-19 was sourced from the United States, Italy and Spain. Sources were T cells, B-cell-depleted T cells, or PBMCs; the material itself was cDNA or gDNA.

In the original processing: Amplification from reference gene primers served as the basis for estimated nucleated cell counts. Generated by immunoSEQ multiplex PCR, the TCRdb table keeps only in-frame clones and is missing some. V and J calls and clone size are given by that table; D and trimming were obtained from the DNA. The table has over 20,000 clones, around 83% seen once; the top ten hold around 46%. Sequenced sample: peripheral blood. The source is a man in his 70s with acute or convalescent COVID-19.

For the CDR3, the DNA is TGTGCCAGCAAGTACCGACTAGCGGCGGTAAATGAGCAGTTCTTC. This sequence encodes CASKYRLAAVNEQFF. The chain combines TRBV7-3 with TRBJ2-1; 9 nucleotides align to TRBD2. The CDR3 runs to 15 residues. In germline, CDR1 is SGHTA, CDR2 FQGTGA. The V and J ends lost 7 bases and 7 bases, in that order; junction bases with no gene match: 11.